What follows are 11 T cell receptor beta chains derived from one specimen sequenced in a study of shared T cell receptors in the human thymus. Sequencing was performed with immunoSEQ multiplex PCR; in TCRdb, only in-frame clones are kept and a portion is missing. Among roughly 500,000 clones listed, about 84% were seen once. Another study also made use of these data, one on human thymus T cells.

The sample was thymocytes. These receptors all come from a boy under two years old with a congenital heart defect.

V usage is TRBV11-2 and J usage is TRBJ1-2, with D maybe TRBD1 (5 bases). Per the germline V gene, CDR1 is SGHAT and CDR2 is FQNNGV. This CDR3 is 15 amino acids long. V was pared by 0 bases and J by 6 bases, with 14 bases between. In nucleotides, the CDR3 is TGTGCCAGCAGCTTAGATTCAGGGCGAGTTGATGGCTACACCTTC. Its translation: CASSLDSGRVDGYTF.

The chain combines TRBV27 with TRBJ1-3; 7 bases map to TRBD1. Germline V lookup: CDR1 MNHEY, CDR2 SMNVEV (reference sequence). The CDR3 covers 18 residues. V gave up 3 bases and J gave up 0 bases; unmatched junction bases: 11. The CDR3 region has the DNA TGTGCCAGCAGTTTCCTCTCGGGACAGTCGTACTCTGGAAACACCATATATTTT. Residues: CASSFLSGQSYSGNTIYF.

The chain couples TRBV30 to TRBJ1-4, with 10 bases fitting TRBD1. The junction had 8 bases not matched to a gene; V was cut back by 5 bases and J by 8 bases. CDR1 is GTSNPN and CDR2 is SVGIG in the germline V gene (reference sequence). CDR3 length: 14 residues. CDR3 region: CAWVTGTGDEKLFF. The DNA of the CDR3 is TGTGCCTGGGTCACCGGGACAGGGGACGAAAAACTGTTTTTT.

The chain carries TRBV25-1 and TRBJ2-7; possibly TRBD2 for D (5 bases). Between the trimmed V and J ends, which lost 4 bases and 6 bases, there was a span of 16 bases. Germline CDR1 and CDR2: MGHDK and SYGVNS. The CDR3 is made up of 14 amino acids. The CDR3 DNA follows: TGTGCCAGCAGTGGCGCGGGTGGCGAATCCGAGCAGTACTTC. Its protein product is CASSGAGGESEQYF.

J is TRBJ2-3 and V is TRBV4-1, with 7 bases identical to TRBD2. Trimming took 0 bases from V and 7 from J; bases not matched to a gene: 10. Germline CDR1 MGHRA, CDR2 YSYEKL. This CDR3 region has 16 residues. The CDR3 loop reads CASSQDPLAEVYTQYF. As DNA, the CDR3 is TGCGCCAGCAGCCAAGATCCCCTAGCGGAGGTCTATACGCAGTATTTT.

The rearrangement joins TRBV7-8 to TRBJ1-5; 9 positions match TRBD1. Germline values: CDR1 SGHVS, CDR2 FQNEAQ. CDR3 length: 19 residues. With V trimmed by 4 bases and J by 4 bases, 17 bases remained unmatched. CDR3 sequence (DNA): TGTGCCAGCAGCTGCCGCCCGTGGGACAGGGAGGAGGTAAATCAGCCCCAGCATTTT. Translation: CASSCRPWDREEVNQPQHF. Full variable domain (remainder filled in from reference TRBV7-8 and TRBJ1-5): GAGVSQSPRYKVAKRGQDVALRCDPISGHVSLFWYQQALGQGPEFLTYFQNEAQLDKSGLPSDRFFAERPEGSVSTLKIQRTQQEDSAVYLCASSCRPWDREEVNQPQHFGDGTRLSIL.

This clone was observed a handful of times. The CDR3 here is CASSLRREQADTQYF. The CDR3 DNA follows: TGTGCCAGCAGTTTACGGCGGGAGCAGGCAGATACGCAGTATTTT. This chain connects TRBV27 to TRBJ2-3; the match to TRBD2 covers 7 bases. V lost 2 bases to trimming and J lost 4 bases; unmatched junction nucleotides: 6. Germline CDR1 MNHEY, CDR2 SMNVEV (reference sequence). The CDR3 runs to 15 residues.

This clone showed up just once. This chain links TRBV28 with TRBJ2-3; TRBD2 matches 11 bases. V dropped 2 bases and J dropped 2; count of bases not matched to a gene: 6. The germline V gene encodes CDR1 MDHEN and CDR2 SYDVKM. The CDR3 contains 17 residues. The CDR3 coding sequence is TGTGCCAGCAGTTTACTAGCGGGAGGTAACTCCACAGATACGCAGTATTTT. This sequence encodes CASSLLAGGNSTDTQYF.

This chain uses TRBV7-2 with TRBJ2-1; TRBD2 aligns across 9 bases. CDR1 and CDR2 from the germline V gene are SGHTA and FQGNSA. V gave up 9 bases and J gave up 7 bases; unmatched junction bases: 7. CDR3 length: 13 residues. CDR3 bases: TGTGCCAGAGGCGGGAGGGCCAAGAATGAGCAGTTCTTC. It yields the protein CARGGRAKNEQFF.

V gene TRBV19 combines with J gene TRBJ2-7; possible D gene TRBD2, 6 bases. The CDR3 has 15 residues. V lost 3 bases and J lost 0, with 12 bases in between. The germline V gene has CDR1 LNHDA and CDR2 SQIVND (reference sequence). The CDR3 reads CASSISGRSSYEQYF. The CDR3 DNA reads TGTGCCAGTAGTATTAGCGGTAGAAGCTCCTACGAGCAGTACTTC.

This chain uses TRBV19 with TRBJ1-2; tentative D call: TRBD1 (6 bases). Trimming took 1 base from V and 1 from J, leaving 19 bases between them. CDR3 size: 18 residues. Germline V lookup: CDR1 LNHDA, CDR2 SQIVND (reference sequence). This CDR3 reads CASSIAIPGAGFNYGYTF. In DNA form, the CDR3 reads TGTGCCAGTAGTATAGCCATTCCAGGGGCAGGATTTAACTATGGCTACACCTTC.